These 16 T cell receptor beta chains came from one sample sequenced in a study of beta chain features in type 1 diabetes. Their target antigens are unknown. Study-level points and caveats: TCRB CDR3s were moderately but significantly shorter in Type 1 diabetes patients in all four CD4+ subsets.

Of the isolated RNA, all was reverse transcribed, and so the sequenced material was expressed TCRB transcripts. Generated by immunoSEQ multiplex PCR, the TCRdb table keeps only in-frame clones and is missing some. Counted here are about 640,000 clones, 9.5% to 15% occurring once; the ten biggest clones make up 0.095% to 0.15%. The sequenced material came from naive CD4+ T cells from blood. Source of these receptors: a man aged 25-40 years with type 1 diabetes.

The chain joins TRBV27 to TRBJ1-2, with 10 bases that match TRBD1. CDR1 is MNHEY and CDR2 is SMNVEV in the germline V gene (reference sequence). The CDR3 sequence is 16 residues long. V was clipped by 4 bases and J by 6 bases; unmatched bases: 11. CDR3: CASSSSDRGQGHGYTF. The CDR3 region has the DNA TGTGCCAGCAGTTCATCGGATAGGGGACAGGGGCATGGCTACACCTTC.

This clone showed up just a few times. The rearrangement links TRBV29-1 to TRBJ1-2, with 10 positions matching TRBD1. In germline, CDR1 is SQVTM, CDR2 ANQGSEA. The J segment lost 4 bases and the V segment lost 6 bases, leaving 5 bases of the junction unmatched. The CDR3 loop spans 13 amino acids. The CDR3 nucleotides read TGCAGCGTGACCCGGGACAGGGGCTATGGCTACACCTTC. This sequence encodes CSVTRDRGYGYTF.

This clone came up a few times. The chain joins TRBV19 to TRBJ2-4; 7 bases map to TRBD1. V was pared by 7 bases and J by 1 base, with 10 bases of the junction left unmatched. The germline CDR1 and CDR2 sequences are LNHDA and SQIVND (reference sequence). The CDR3 is made up of 16 amino acids. The CDR3 protein is CASTYRGLGAKNIQYF. The CDR3 DNA sequence: TGTGCCAGTACATACAGGGGCCTTGGGGCCAAAAACATTCAGTACTTC.

The chain couples TRBV7-2 to TRBJ2-7, with D tentatively TRBD1 (6 bases). The V gene lost 1 base and the J gene lost 3 bases, with 13 bases spanning the gap. The CDR3 spans 15 residues. From germline, CDR1 is SGHTA and CDR2 FQGNSA. CDR3 bases: TGTGCCAGCAGCTTAGGTGGGGGCCACCTCTACGAGCAGTACTTC. Protein product: CASSLGGGHLYEQYF.

This clone turned up a few times. The chain couples TRBV7-9 to TRBJ1-5; no firm D call. V was shortened by 5 bases and J by 0 bases, with 5 bases between the two germline ends. Germline CDR1 is SEHNR and CDR2 is FQNEAQ (reference sequence). This CDR3 spans 13 amino acids. CDR3 in DNA: TGTGCCAGCAGCGACGATAGCAATCAGCCCCAGCATTTT. It is translated as CASSDDSNQPQHF.

This sequence joins TRBV6-5 and TRBJ1-6; 7 bases are shared with TRBD1. This CDR3 comprises 14 residues. Germline CDR1 and CDR2: MNHEY and SVGAGI. The ends lost 7 bases at V and 5 bases at J; junction bases unmatched: 5. The CDR3 nucleotides are TGTGCCAGCAACCCGACAGGGCATAATTCACCCCTCCACTTT. Amino acid sequence: CASNPTGHNSPLHF.

The rearrangement links TRBV7-9 to TRBJ2-1; D is ambiguous. From germline, CDR1 is SEHNR and CDR2 FQNEAQ (reference sequence). The CDR3 extends over 13 amino acids. V was clipped by 5 bases and J by 0 bases, with 5 bases between them. The CDR3 DNA is TGTGCCAGCAGCGTAAACTCCTACAATGAGCAGTTCTTC. Its protein product is CASSVNSYNEQFF.

The chain combines TRBV5-1 with TRBJ2-4, with 11 bases that match TRBD1. The CDR3 is made up of 15 amino acids. Trimming took 3 bases from V and 9 from J; bases not matched to a gene: 8. CDR1 SGHRS and CDR2 YFSETQ come from the germline V gene. CDR3 sequence reads: CASSSGTGGSGIQYF. CDR3 sequence (DNA): TGCGCCAGCAGCTCGGGGACAGGGGGTTCTGGCATTCAGTACTTC.

A few counts support this clone. The chain carries TRBV9 and TRBJ2-7; tentatively, D is TRBD2 (6 bases). This CDR3 is 15 amino acids long. Trimming left V 0 bases short and J 2 bases short, with 12 bases between. Germline V lookup: CDR1 SGDLS, CDR2 YYNGEE. CDR3 bases: TGTGCCAGCAGCGTAGGCCCTAGCGTCACCTACGAGCAGTACTTC. Amino acids: CASSVGPSVTYEQYF.

This sequence joins TRBV28 and TRBJ1-6; D is unresolved. The germline V gene has CDR1 MDHEN and CDR2 SYDVKM. This CDR3 is built from 14 residues. The germline V and J ends were trimmed by 5 bases and 6 bases, with 11 bases remaining between them. CDR3 bases: TGTGCCAGCAGTAAAGCTGATGTTAATTCACCCCTCCACTTT. Its translation is CASSKADVNSPLHF.

This chain uses TRBV5-1 with TRBJ2-6; D is tentatively TRBD1 or TRBD2 (5 bases each). The CDR3 is 16 amino acids. Germline V gives CDR1 SGHRS, CDR2 YFSETQ. V was trimmed by 4 bases and J by 0 bases, leaving 11 bases between them. This chain's CDR3 is CASSPPGTSGANVLTF. In DNA form, the CDR3 reads TGCGCCAGCAGCCCACCAGGGACCTCTGGGGCCAACGTCCTGACTTTC.

This clone has only a few counts. J is TRBJ2-6 and V is TRBV9; D remains ambiguous. CDR3 length equals 18 residues. The V gene lost 4 bases and the J gene lost 2 bases, with 19 bases spanning the gap. In germline, CDR1 is SGDLS, CDR2 YYNGEE. The CDR3 loop is CASSSLGLFPPGANVLTF. The CDR3 DNA reads TGTGCCAGCAGCTCCTTGGGTCTCTTCCCGCCTGGGGCCAACGTCCTGACTTTC.

This clone was seen a few times. This rearrangement joins TRBV7-2 to TRBJ2-1; either TRBD1 or TRBD2 may fit D (5 bases each). The V end lost 5 bases, the J end lost 1 base, and 9 bases lay between the germline ends. This CDR3 spans 14 amino acids. The germline V gene encodes CDR1 SGHTA and CDR2 FQGNSA. Written as DNA, the CDR3 is TGTGCCAGCAGCCCGGGGCAATCCTACAATGAGCAGTTCTTC. This codes for CASSPGQSYNEQFF.

V usage is TRBV25-1 and J usage is TRBJ1-2, with TRBD1 identical over 9 bases. CDR3 length: 14 residues. V lost 8 bases to trimming and J lost 1 base; unmatched junction nucleotides: 5. The germline V gene has CDR1 MGHDK and CDR2 SYGVNS. In DNA, the CDR3 is TGTGCCAGCGGGACAGGGCGAAATAACTATGGCTACACCTTC. Its translation is CASGTGRNNYGYTF.

J is TRBJ1-5 and V is TRBV6-6, with D perhaps matching TRBD1 (6 bases). This CDR3 has 14 residues. The germline V gene has CDR1 MNHNY and CDR2 SVGAGI (reference sequence). Deletions cut 6 bases from V and 1 base from J, with 10 bases between. CDR3 region: CASSQGQSNQPQHF. In nucleotides, the CDR3 is TGTGCCAGCAGCCAGGGGCAGAGCAATCAGCCCCAGCATTTT.

This clone has a handful of counts. The rearrangement uses TRBV30 and TRBJ2-4, with D uncertain. The CDR3 runs 17 residues. Trimming took off 3 bases at V and 3 bases at J, with 21 bases between the two ends. CDR1 is GTSNPN, CDR2 SVGIG, per germline (reference sequence). The CDR3 region is CAWRRPPMKVGKNIQYF. The CDR3 nucleotides are TGTGCCTGGAGACGCCCACCCATGAAGGTTGGCAAAAACATTCAGTACTTC.